The 5 T cell receptor beta chains reported below all come from one sample, sequenced in a study of blood T cell repertoires in COVID-19. Some clones are missing from TCRdb's copy, which holds only in-frame ones; the method was immunoSEQ multiplex PCR. The sample shows approximately 380,000 clones, 70% to 90% of them seen only once. Sequencing was done on a sample of PBMCs or T cells enriched from blood (not recorded which). The receptors derive from a woman aged 18-29 years who had recovered from COVID-19.

The chain has TRBV24-1 and TRBJ2-5; a possible D gene is TRBD1 (6 bases). Trimming shortened V by 4 bases and J by 5 bases, and 13 bases separated the two germline ends. The CDR3 has 14 amino acids. Germline values: CDR1 KGHDR, CDR2 SFDVKD. CDR3 nucleotide sequence: TGTGCCACCAGTGACACGGACAGCCCGGAGACCCAGTACTTC. Protein sequence: CATSDTDSPETQYF.

The genes are TRBV6-2 or TRBV6-3 and TRBJ2-5; D perhaps matches TRBD2 (6 bases). CDR1 is MNHEY, CDR2 SVGEGT, per germline. This CDR3 is 17 amino acids long. Trimming removed 5 bases at V and 1 base at J, with 20 bases between. CDR3: CASSTIALTRSQETQYF. The CDR3 bases are TGTGCCAGCAGTACCATCGCCCTGACTAGGTCCCAAGAGACCCAGTACTTC.

The chain is built from TRBV7-3 and TRBJ1-1; no clear D gene. The V gene lost 5 bases and the J gene lost 11 bases, with 18 bases spanning the gap. CDR1 and CDR2 from the germline V gene are SGHTA and FQGTGA. CDR3 length: 13 residues. In nucleotides, the CDR3 is TGTGCCAGCAGCCTGGACCGGGAGTTCCAGGCTTTCTTT. This codes for CASSLDREFQAFF.

The chain links TRBV11-1 to TRBJ2-7; 9 nucleotides align to TRBD1. CDR3 length equals 16 residues. CDR1 is SGHAT, CDR2 FQDESV, per germline (reference sequence). The ends lost 5 bases at V and 4 bases at J; junction bases unmatched: 12. The CDR3 nucleotides are TGTGCCAGCAGCCCCCACCCTAGGGACAGGGCGTACGAGCAGTACTTC. Encoded protein: CASSPHPRDRAYEQYF.

The chain employs TRBV29-1 and TRBJ1-5; a weak D match, TRBD1 (6 bases). The germline gives CDR1 SQVTM, CDR2 ANQGSEA. Trimming took off 6 bases at V and 4 bases at J, with 13 bases between the two ends. The CDR3 runs to 13 residues. CDR3 residues: CSVMDGQNQPQHF. For the CDR3, the DNA is TGCAGCGTGATGGACGGACAGAATCAGCCCCAGCATTTT.